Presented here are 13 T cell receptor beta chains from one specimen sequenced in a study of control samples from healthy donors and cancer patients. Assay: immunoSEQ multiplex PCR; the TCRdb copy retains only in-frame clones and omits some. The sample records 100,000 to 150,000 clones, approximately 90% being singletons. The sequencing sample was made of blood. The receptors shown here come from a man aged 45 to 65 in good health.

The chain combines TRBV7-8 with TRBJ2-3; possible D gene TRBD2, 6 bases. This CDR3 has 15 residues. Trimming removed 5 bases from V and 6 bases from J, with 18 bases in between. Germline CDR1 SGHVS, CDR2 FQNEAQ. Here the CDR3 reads CASSKGGTVEDTQYF. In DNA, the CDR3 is TGTGCCAGCAGCAAAGGAGGGACTGTCGAGGATACGCAGTATTTT.

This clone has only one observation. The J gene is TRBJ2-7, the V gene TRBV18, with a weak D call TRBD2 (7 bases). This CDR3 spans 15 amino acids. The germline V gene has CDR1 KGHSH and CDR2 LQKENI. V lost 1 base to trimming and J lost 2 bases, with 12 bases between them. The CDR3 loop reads CASSPRGGAPYEQYF. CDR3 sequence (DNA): TGTGCCAGCTCACCACGAGGGGGGGCCCCCTACGAGCAGTACTTC.

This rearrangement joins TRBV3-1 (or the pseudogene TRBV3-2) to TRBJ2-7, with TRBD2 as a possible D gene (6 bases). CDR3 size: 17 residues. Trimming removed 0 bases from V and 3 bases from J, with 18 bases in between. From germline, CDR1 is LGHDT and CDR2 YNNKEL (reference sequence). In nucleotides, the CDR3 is TGTGCCAGCAGCCAAGATCCCCCCGGGGGAGGTTTCTACGAGCAGTACTTC. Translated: CASSQDPPGGGFYEQYF.

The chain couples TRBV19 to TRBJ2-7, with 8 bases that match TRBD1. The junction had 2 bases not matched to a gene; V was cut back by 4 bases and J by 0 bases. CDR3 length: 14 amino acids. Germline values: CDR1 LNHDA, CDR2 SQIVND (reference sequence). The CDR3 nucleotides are TGTGCCAGTAGTAGGGACAGGAGCTCCTACGAGCAGTACTTC. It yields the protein CASSRDRSSYEQYF.

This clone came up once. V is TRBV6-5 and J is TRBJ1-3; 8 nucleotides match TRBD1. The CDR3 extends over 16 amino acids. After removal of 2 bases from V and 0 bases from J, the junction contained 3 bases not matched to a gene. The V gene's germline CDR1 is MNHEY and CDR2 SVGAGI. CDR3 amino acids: CASSYTGGFSGNTIYF. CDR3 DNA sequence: TGTGCCAGCAGTTACACAGGGGGTTTCTCTGGAAACACCATATATTTT.

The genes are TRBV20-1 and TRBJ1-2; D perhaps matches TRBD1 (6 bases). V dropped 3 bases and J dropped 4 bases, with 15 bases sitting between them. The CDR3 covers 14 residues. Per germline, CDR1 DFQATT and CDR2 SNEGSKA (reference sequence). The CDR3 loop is CSASNLAGAYGYTF. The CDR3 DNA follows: TGCAGTGCTAGTAACCTTGCAGGGGCCTATGGCTACACCTTC.

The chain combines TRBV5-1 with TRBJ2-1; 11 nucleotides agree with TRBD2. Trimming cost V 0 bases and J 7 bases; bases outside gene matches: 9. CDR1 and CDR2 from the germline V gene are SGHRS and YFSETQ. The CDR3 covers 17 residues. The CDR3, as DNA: TGCGCCAGCAGCTTGGGGGCTAGCGGGGGGCCCCTAAATGAGCAGTTCTTC. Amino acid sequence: CASSLGASGGPLNEQFF. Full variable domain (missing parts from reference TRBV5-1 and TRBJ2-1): KAGVTQTPRYLIKTRGQQVTLSCSPISGHRSVSWYQQTPGQGLQFLFEYFSETQRNKGNFPGRFSGRQFSNSRSEMNVSTLELGDSALYLCASSLGASGGPLNEQFFGPGTRLTVL.

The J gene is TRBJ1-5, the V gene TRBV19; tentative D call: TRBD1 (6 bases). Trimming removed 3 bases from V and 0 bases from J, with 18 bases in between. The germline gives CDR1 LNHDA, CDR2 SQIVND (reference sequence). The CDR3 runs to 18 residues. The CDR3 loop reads CASSITGPRGRSNQPQHF. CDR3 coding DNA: TGTGCCAGTAGTATCACGGGGCCCAGGGGTCGTAGCAATCAGCCCCAGCATTTT. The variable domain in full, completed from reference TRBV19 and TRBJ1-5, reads DGGITQSPKYLFRKEGQNVTLSCEQNLNHDAMYWYRQDPGQGLRLIYYSQIVNDFQKGDIAEGYSVSREKKESFPLTVTSAQKNPTAFYLCASSITGPRGRSNQPQHFGDGTRLSIL.

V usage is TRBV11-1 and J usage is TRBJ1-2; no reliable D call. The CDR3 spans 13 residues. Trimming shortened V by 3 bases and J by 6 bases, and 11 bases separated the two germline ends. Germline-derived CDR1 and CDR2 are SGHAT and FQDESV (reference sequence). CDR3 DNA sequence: TGTGCCAGCAGCTTTTTTTCTCTCGATGGCTACACCTTC. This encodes CASSFFSLDGYTF.

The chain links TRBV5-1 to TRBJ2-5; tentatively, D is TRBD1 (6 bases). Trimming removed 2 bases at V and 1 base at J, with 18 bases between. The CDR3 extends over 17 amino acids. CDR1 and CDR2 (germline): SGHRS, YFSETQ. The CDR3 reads CASSLNRVMASQETQYF. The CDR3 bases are TGCGCCAGCAGCTTAAACAGGGTTATGGCCTCCCAAGAGACCCAGTACTTC.

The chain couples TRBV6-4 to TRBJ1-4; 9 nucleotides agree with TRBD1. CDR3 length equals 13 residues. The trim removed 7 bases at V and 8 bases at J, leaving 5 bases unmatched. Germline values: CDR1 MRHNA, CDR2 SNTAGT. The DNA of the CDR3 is TGTGCCAGCACCCGGGACAGGGAAGAAAAACTGTTTTTT. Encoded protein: CASTRDREEKLFF.

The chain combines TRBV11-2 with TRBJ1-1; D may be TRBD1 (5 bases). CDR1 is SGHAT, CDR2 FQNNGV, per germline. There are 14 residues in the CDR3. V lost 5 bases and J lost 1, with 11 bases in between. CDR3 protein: CASSPRGWNTEAFF. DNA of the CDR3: TGTGCCAGCAGCCCGAGGGGTTGGAACACTGAAGCTTTCTTT.

The CDR3 spells CASSLESRSLGNTEAFF. For the CDR3, the DNA is TGTGCCAGCAGCTTAGAGAGCAGAAGCCTAGGGAACACTGAAGCTTTCTTT. The chain has TRBV7-8 and TRBJ1-1; D gene uncertain. The CDR3 extends over 17 amino acids. V lost 1 base and J lost 1, with 16 bases in between. Germline CDR1 is SGHVS and CDR2 is FQNEAQ.